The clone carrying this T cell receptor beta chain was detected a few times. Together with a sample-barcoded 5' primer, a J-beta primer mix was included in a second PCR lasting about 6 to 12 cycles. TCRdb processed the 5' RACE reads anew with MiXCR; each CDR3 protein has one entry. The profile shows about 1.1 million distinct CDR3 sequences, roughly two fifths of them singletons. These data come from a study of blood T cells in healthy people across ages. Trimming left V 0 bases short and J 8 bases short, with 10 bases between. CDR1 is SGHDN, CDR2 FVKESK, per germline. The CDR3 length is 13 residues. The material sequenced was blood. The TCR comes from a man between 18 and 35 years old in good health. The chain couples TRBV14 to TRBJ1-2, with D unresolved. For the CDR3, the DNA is TGTGCCAGCAGCCAAGAAACCTGGCGAGGCTACACCTTC. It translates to CASSQETWRGYTF.